This T cell receptor (beta chain) was captured in a study of pediatric ulcerative colitis. Whole-study context: Most patients had pancolitis, and two had left-sided colitis. Study conclusions and caveats: Acute severe colitis showed lower rectal diversity from clonal expansions. Blood-rectal clonal overlap within each person was significantly higher in ulcerative colitis patients than controls.

One to two pinch biopsies were taken from the rectum during colonoscopy. CDR1 and CDR2 from the germline V gene are SGHTA and FQGNSA. The CDR3 has 15 residues. The V gene lost 4 bases and the J gene lost 0 bases, with 13 bases spanning the gap. Data came from immunoSEQ multiplex PCR; TCRdb stores just in-frame clones and leaves some out. The sample contains around 37,000 clones, 60% to 85% of which appear only once. As for this clone: No antigen is known for it.

Sequenced sample: gut tissue. The TCR was taken from a boy aged 5 to 17 with severe ulcerative colitis. V gene TRBV7-2 combines with J gene TRBJ2-7; D is unclear. This chain's CDR3 is CASSYHHGPSYEQYF. The CDR3 coding sequence is TGTGCCAGCAGCTACCACCACGGACCCTCCTACGAGCAGTACTTC.